The next 30 T cell receptor beta chains were all read from a single sample in a study of neurological immune-mediated disorders (dated by TCRdb to between 2018 and 2021). The library was obtained by 5' RACE. Sequencing took place on an Illumina HiSeq 2500. TCRdb itself trimmed the public reads at Q25 with fastp, ran MiXCR and retained productive beta chains. Each entry is one CDR3 protein sequence, shown with its most common DNA and genes. The sample table lists tens of thousands of distinct CDR3 sequences, over 15% of them with a count of one. Approximately 15% of the sample is taken by the ten largest. Sequences were obtained from PBMCs. The receptors here all came from a woman aged 40 to 55 in good health.

This clonotype was recorded many times. The genes are TRBV7-2 and TRBJ1-1; no firm D call. V lost 1 base, J lost 5 bases, and 11 bases lay in between. The CDR3 loop spans 14 amino acids. Per the germline V gene, CDR1 is SGHTA and CDR2 is FQGNSA. CDR3 sequence: CASSLDILGTEAFF. As DNA, the CDR3 is TGTGCCAGCAGCTTAGACATCCTGGGGACTGAAGCTTTCTTT.

This clonotype was recorded at least ten times. The chain carries TRBV20-1 and TRBJ2-1, with TRBD2 matching over 10 bases. The germline V gene has CDR1 DFQATT and CDR2 SNEGSKA (reference sequence). Losses at the gene ends were 4 bases for V and 0 bases for J; bases not matched to a gene: 6. The CDR3 spans 16 residues. This chain's CDR3 is CSATSKRGGSYNEQFF. The CDR3 DNA reads as TGCAGTGCTACATCCAAGCGGGGGGGCTCCTACAATGAGCAGTTCTTC.

This clonotype has a count of ten or more. The chain uses TRBV27 and TRBJ2-3; D is undetermined. CDR1 MNHEY and CDR2 SMNVEV come from the germline V gene (reference sequence). The V and J ends lost 4 bases and 7 bases respectively, with 12 bases between them. CDR3 length: 13 amino acids. DNA of the CDR3: TGTGCCAGCAGTTATCGGGCAGACAATACGCAGTATTTT. Translating gives CASSYRADNTQYF.

This clonotype was detected many times. The chain combines TRBV6-1 with TRBJ1-2; D unclear. CDR1 MNHNS and CDR2 SASEGT come from the germline V gene. This CDR3 comprises 15 residues. Between the trimmed V and J ends, which lost 2 bases and 0 bases, there was a span of 10 bases. CDR3 in amino acids: CASSEFRNSNYGYTF. For the CDR3, the DNA is TGTGCCAGCAGTGAATTTCGAAACTCTAACTATGGCTACACCTTC.

This clonotype was counted many times. The chain carries TRBV5-6 and TRBJ2-6; no reliable D call. Germline-derived CDR1 and CDR2 are SGHDT and YYEEEE. With 2 bases removed from V and 1 base from J, the gap between germline ends came to 10 bases. The CDR3 runs 16 residues. The CDR3 nucleotides read TGTGCCAGCAGCTTATTAGCCGGATCTGGGGCCAACGTCCTGACTTTC. This sequence encodes CASSLLAGSGANVLTF. The entire variable domain, with the rest obtained from reference TRBV5-6 and TRBJ2-6, is as follows: DAGVTQSPTHLIKTRGQQVTLRCSPKSGHDTVSWYQQALGQGPQFIFQYYEEEERQRGNFPDRFSGHQFPNYSSELNVNALLLGDSALYLCASSLLAGSGANVLTFGAGSRLTVL.

This clonotype has a count of ten or more. The chain links TRBV7-2 to TRBJ2-1; D remains ambiguous. Trimming removed 1 base from V and 7 bases from J, with 11 bases in between. Per the germline V gene, CDR1 is SGHTA and CDR2 is FQGNSA. The CDR3 loop spans 14 amino acids. The CDR3 region has the DNA TGTGCCAGCAGCTTAGATATCTGGATAAATGAGCAGTTCTTC. It specifies CASSLDIWINEQFF.

This clonotype was seen many times. The chain links TRBV20-1 to TRBJ2-2; D perhaps matches TRBD1 (6 bases). This CDR3 is built from 14 residues. Germline loops: CDR1 DFQATT, CDR2 SNEGSKA (reference sequence). Trimming took off 6 bases at V and 0 bases at J, with 11 bases between the two ends. CDR3 residues: CSAQTGTNTGELFF. DNA for the CDR3: TGCAGTGCCCAGACAGGAACGAACACCGGGGAGCTGTTTTTT.

This clonotype was counted many times. V and J are TRBV14 and TRBJ2-5; 11 bases agree with TRBD2. The V and J ends lost 4 bases and 3 bases, in that order; junction bases with no gene match: 4. Germline V gene data show CDR1 as SGHDN and CDR2 as FVKESK. This CDR3 has 15 amino acids. The CDR3 sequence is CASSLRLAGKETQYF. CDR3 nucleotide sequence: TGTGCCAGCAGCCTCCGACTAGCGGGGAAAGAGACCCAGTACTTC.

This clonotype has at least ten counts. The chain couples TRBV6-2 or TRBV6-3 to TRBJ2-3; 9 bases line up with TRBD2. The germline V gene encodes CDR1 MNHEY and CDR2 SVGEGT. This CDR3 contains 16 residues. J gave up 1 base and V 6 bases, and 8 bases lay outside the gene matches. CDR3 nucleotide sequence: TGTGCCAGCAGGGGGACTAGCCGCGGGCGCACAGATACGCAGTATTTT. This codes for CASRGTSRGRTDTQYF.

This clonotype was counted many times. V and J are TRBV7-2 and TRBJ2-7, with D perhaps TRBD2 (6 bases). The CDR3 is 15 amino acids. CDR1 and CDR2 from the germline V gene are SGHTA and FQGNSA. V was pared by 5 bases and J by 4 bases, with 18 bases between. CDR3 region: CASSPDSRRVYEQYF. CDR3 bases: TGTGCCAGCAGCCCCGACTCGCGGAGGGTTTACGAGCAGTACTTC.

The V call is TRBV7-9, the J call TRBJ1-1, with 10 bases identical to TRBD1. Germline lookup yields CDR1 SEHNR and CDR2 FQNEAQ (reference sequence). V shed 4 bases, J shed 1 base, and the junction held 9 bases outside the gene matches. This CDR3 has 17 residues. CDR3 nucleotides: TGTGCCAGCAGCTCTACCCGACAGGGGGCCACGAACACTGAAGCTTTCTTT. Amino acid sequence: CASSSTRQGATNTEAFF.

This clonotype has ten or more counts. This chain uses TRBV5-1 with TRBJ2-2, with D possibly being TRBD2 (6 bases). The V end lost 0 bases, the J end lost 4 bases, and 10 bases lay between the germline ends. From germline, CDR1 is SGHRS and CDR2 YFSETQ. This CDR3 is 15 amino acids long. As DNA, the CDR3 is TGCGCCAGCAGCTTGGAAAGGGGAGGCACCGGGGAGCTGTTTTTT. This sequence encodes CASSLERGGTGELFF.

This clonotype was seen repeatedly, ten times or more. The chain joins TRBV5-5 to TRBJ2-2; D is possibly TRBD1 or TRBD2 (6 bases each). V was trimmed by 0 bases and J by 0 bases, leaving 9 bases between them. Germline loops: CDR1 SGHKS, CDR2 YYEKEE (reference sequence). The CDR3 has 16 residues. As DNA, the CDR3 is TGTGCCAGCAGCTTGGGAGGGGGGCCGAACACCGGGGAGCTGTTTTTT. This sequence encodes CASSLGGGPNTGELFF. Full variable domain (rest looked up from reference TRBV5-5 and TRBJ2-2): DAGVTQSPTHLIKTRGQQVTLRCSPISGHKSVSWYQQVLGQGPQFIFQYYEKEERGRGNFPDRFSARQFPNYSSELNVNALLLGDSALYLCASSLGGGPNTGELFFGEGSRLTVL.

In this sample, this clonotype turned up a few times. The chain uses TRBV7-2 and TRBJ2-2; 14 nucleotides agree with TRBD2. Germline CDR1 reads SGHTA; CDR2 reads FQGNSA. The CDR3 contains 16 residues. The V and J ends lost 5 bases and 6 bases, in that order; junction bases with no gene match: 5. CDR3 sequence: CASSPRTSGGSGELFF. The CDR3, as DNA: TGTGCCAGCAGCCCTCGGACTAGCGGGGGGTCCGGGGAGCTGTTTTTT.

This clonotype was recorded at least ten times. The CDR3 DNA sequence: TGTGCCAGCAGCAAAGCAAGCAGCTACAATGAGCAGTTCTTC. Translating gives CASSKASSYNEQFF. The chain is built from TRBV21-1 and TRBJ2-1. TRBV21-1 is classified as a pseudogene. This CDR3 is built from 14 residues.

The V and J genes are TRBV19 and TRBJ1-2, with 7 nucleotides matching TRBD1. CDR3 length: 13 amino acids. Germline CDR1 and CDR2: LNHDA and SQIVND (reference sequence). V was pared by 5 bases and J by 8 bases, with 8 bases of the junction left unmatched. Here the CDR3 reads CASSATGIGGYTF. CDR3 DNA: TGTGCCAGTAGTGCGACAGGGATTGGAGGCTACACCTTC.

This clonotype was picked up a small number of times. This chain links TRBV7-2 with TRBJ1-1; TRBD1 aligns across 8 bases. CDR3 length: 15 amino acids. CDR1 is SGHTA and CDR2 is FQGNSA in the germline V gene. Germline trimming cut 0 bases from V and 4 bases from J; bases unmatched to any gene: 4. The CDR3 coding sequence is TGTGCCAGCAGCTTAGCGACAGGGGTGGGCACTGAAGCTTTCTTT. This gives the protein CASSLATGVGTEAFF.

This clonotype was seen at least ten times. DNA of the CDR3: TGTGCCAGCAGCGTCGGGGGGCGCAACAAAGAGACCCAGTACTTC. Amino acids: CASSVGGRNKETQYF. The chain joins TRBV9 to TRBJ2-5, with D possibly matching TRBD2 (7 bases). The CDR3 length is 15 residues. CDR1 SGDLS and CDR2 YYNGEE come from the germline V gene. V lost 2 bases, J lost 3 bases, and 14 bases lay in between.

This clonotype was seen many times. This sequence joins TRBV20-1 and TRBJ1-5; TRBD1 agrees at 7 bases. The V and J ends lost 4 bases and 0 bases, in that order; junction bases with no gene match: 9. Germline V CDR1 and CDR2: DFQATT, SNEGSKA (reference sequence). CDR3 length equals 16 residues. DNA of the CDR3: TGCAGTGCTAAAGCAGGGGGGGTTATTAGCAATCAGCCCCAGCATTTT. This gives the protein CSAKAGGVISNQPQHF.

This chain joins TRBV4-3 and TRBJ1-5; D unclear. Germline CDR1 and CDR2: LGHNA and YSLEER. CDR3 length: 15 residues. Trimming stripped 0 bases from V and 6 bases from J, with 12 bases between. The DNA for the CDR3 is TGCGCCAGCAGCCAAGATCGCGGGGAGGCTCAGCCCCAGCATTTT. Translation: CASSQDRGEAQPQHF.

This clonotype was seen ten or more times. The rearrangement links TRBV5-1 to TRBJ1-1; tentatively, D is TRBD1 (6 bases). Deletions cut 0 bases from V and 5 bases from J, with 14 bases between. Germline V gene sequence: CDR1 SGHRS, CDR2 YFSETQ. The CDR3 is made up of 15 amino acids. CDR3 nucleotides: TGCGCCAGCAGCTTGGAGGGGGGGGATGGGACTGAAGCTTTCTTT. Its protein is CASSLEGGDGTEAFF.

This clonotype was seen at least ten times. V usage is TRBV6-5 and J usage is TRBJ1-2; 8 positions match TRBD1. Germline V gene sequence: CDR1 MNHEY, CDR2 SVGAGI. The CDR3 is made up of 15 amino acids. With 0 bases clipped from V and 6 bases from J, the junction kept 6 bases outside the gene matches. The CDR3 spells CASSYSDRDLDGYTF. In DNA form, the CDR3 reads TGTGCCAGCAGTTACTCGGACAGGGATCTCGATGGCTACACCTTC.

This rearrangement joins TRBV7-2 to TRBJ2-3; 14 nucleotides line up with TRBD2. CDR3 length equals 18 residues. Trimming took 3 bases from V and 0 from J; bases not matched to a gene: 5. CDR1 is SGHTA and CDR2 is FQGNSA in the germline V gene. This CDR3 reads CASSFRLAGGTSTDTQYF. CDR3 DNA sequence: TGTGCCAGCAGCTTCCGACTAGCGGGAGGGACTAGCACAGATACGCAGTATTTT.

About this clonotype itself: At one end, the junction sequence differs from germline, possibly due to a read error. The chain recombines TRBV3-1 with TRBJ2-1; 10 positions agree with TRBD2. The germline V gene encodes CDR1 LGHDT and CDR2 YNNKEL (reference sequence). CDR3 length equals 17 residues. This CDR3 reads CASSQGGLAGAPSGQFF. As DNA, the CDR3 is TGTGCCAGTAGCCAAGGAGGGCTAGCGGGGGCCCCTTCAGGGCAGTTCTTC.

This clonotype has at least ten counts. This chain joins TRBV2 and TRBJ2-5; possible D gene TRBD2, 5 bases. The CDR3 is 13 amino acids. Per the germline V gene, CDR1 is SNHLY and CDR2 is FYNNEI. The germline V and J ends were trimmed by 2 bases and 5 bases, with 9 bases remaining between them. CDR3 loop: CASSESGGETQYF. The CDR3 DNA sequence: TGTGCCAGCAGTGAAAGCGGTGGGGAGACCCAGTACTTC.

This clonotype was observed many times. The chain joins TRBV7-2 to TRBJ2-7; D not resolved. Trimming took 1 base from V and 0 from J, leaving 7 bases between them. The CDR3 runs 14 residues. Germline CDR1 and CDR2: SGHTA and FQGNSA. CDR3 loop: CASSLDLGSYEQYV. The DNA of the CDR3 is TGTGCCAGCAGCTTAGATCTGGGCTCCTACGAGCAGTACGTC.

On this clonotype: The DNA is left out, because the CDR3 cannot be placed on it with certainty; the CDR3 is given as TCRdb lists it. The rearrangement uses TRBV5-1 and TRBJ2-7; the tabulated D call, TRBD2, remains unverified against the DNA. Germline CDR1 and CDR2: SGHRS and YFSETQ. The CDR3 is 22 amino acids long, termini counted. CDR3 in amino acids: CASSFYICSAARGDGPPYEQYF.

The sample holds many counts of this clonotype. The chain has TRBV27 and TRBJ2-1; 7 positions agree with TRBD1. The CDR3 runs to 15 residues. The germline V gene has CDR1 MNHEY and CDR2 SMNVEV (reference sequence). With V trimmed by 5 bases and J by 1 base, 5 bases remained unmatched. DNA of the CDR3: TGTGCCAGCAGTCAGACAGGGTGGTCCTACAATGAGCAGTTCTTC. It is translated as CASSQTGWSYNEQFF.

This clonotype was picked up many times. The CDR3 loop is CASSSGLEASLGSNEQFF. As DNA, the CDR3 is TGTGCCAGCAGCTCCGGTTTGGAGGCTAGCTTGGGGAGCAATGAGCAGTTCTTC. The chain carries TRBV12-3 or TRBV12-4 and TRBJ2-1; D perhaps matches TRBD2 (5 bases). Trimming pared 6 bases from V and 6 bases from J, leaving 27 bases between. There are 18 residues in the CDR3.

This clonotype showed up many times. The chain combines TRBV20-1 with TRBJ1-4; D ambiguous. The CDR3 spans 12 residues. Trimming removed 0 bases from V and 9 bases from J, with 8 bases in between. Germline CDR1 reads DFQATT; CDR2 reads SNEGSKA (reference sequence). CDR3 region: CSAREGEKKLFF. Here the CDR3 DNA reads TGCAGTGCTAGAGAGGGTGAGAAAAAACTGTTTTTT.